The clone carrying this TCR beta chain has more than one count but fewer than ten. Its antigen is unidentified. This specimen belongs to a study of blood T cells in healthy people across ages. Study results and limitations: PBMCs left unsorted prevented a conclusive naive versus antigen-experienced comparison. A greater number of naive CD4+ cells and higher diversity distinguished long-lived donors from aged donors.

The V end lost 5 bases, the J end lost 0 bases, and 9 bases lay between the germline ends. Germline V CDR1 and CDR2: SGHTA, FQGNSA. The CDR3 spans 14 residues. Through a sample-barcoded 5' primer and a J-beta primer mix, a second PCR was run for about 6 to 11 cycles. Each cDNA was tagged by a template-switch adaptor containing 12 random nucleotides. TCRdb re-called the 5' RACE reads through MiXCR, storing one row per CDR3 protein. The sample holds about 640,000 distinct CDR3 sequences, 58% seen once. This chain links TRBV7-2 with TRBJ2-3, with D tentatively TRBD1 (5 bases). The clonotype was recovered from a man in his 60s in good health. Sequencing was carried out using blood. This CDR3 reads CASSRRQSTDTQYF. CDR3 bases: TGTGCCAGCAGCCGCCGACAGAGCACAGATACGCAGTATTTT.